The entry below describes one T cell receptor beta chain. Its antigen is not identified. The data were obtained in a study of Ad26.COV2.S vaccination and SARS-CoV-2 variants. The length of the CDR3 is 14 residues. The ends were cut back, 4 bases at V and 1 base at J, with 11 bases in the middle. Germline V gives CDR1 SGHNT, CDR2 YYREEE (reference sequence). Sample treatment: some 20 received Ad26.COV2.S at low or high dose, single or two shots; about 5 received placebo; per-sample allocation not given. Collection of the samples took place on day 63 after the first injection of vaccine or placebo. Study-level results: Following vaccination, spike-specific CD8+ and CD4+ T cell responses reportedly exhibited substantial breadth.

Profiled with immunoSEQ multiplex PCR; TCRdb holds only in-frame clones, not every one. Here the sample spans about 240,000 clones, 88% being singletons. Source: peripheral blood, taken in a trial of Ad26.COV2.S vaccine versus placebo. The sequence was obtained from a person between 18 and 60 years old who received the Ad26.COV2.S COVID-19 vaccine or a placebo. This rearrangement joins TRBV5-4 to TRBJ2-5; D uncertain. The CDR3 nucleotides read TGTGCCAGCAGCGGAACCCAGGCCCAAGAGACCCAGTACTTC. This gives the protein CASSGTQAQETQYF.